A selection of T cell receptor beta chains follows, all from one sample in a study of cytomegalovirus exposure and HLA in healthy donors. The table came from immunoSEQ multiplex PCR; TCRdb's copy has only in-frame clones and leaves some out. The data hold approximately 140,000 clones, with about three quarters observed a single time. Sequenced input: PBMCs. These receptors all come from a man younger than 35 in good health and CMV-seronegative. CDR3s include the opening cysteine and the closing phenylalanine or tryptophan. D genes are given only for firm matches. Size is omitted from some rows. Given values are once, few, many or a class for expanded clones.

J gene: TRBJ2-7; clone size: -; V gene: TRBV5-1; D gene: -; CDR3 protein: CASRYDSGGTTYEQYF; CDR3 DNA: TGCGCCAGCAGATACGACTCGGGCGGGACCACCTACGAGCAGTACTTC
J gene: TRBJ2-1; clone size: -; V gene: TRBV2; D gene: TRBD1; CDR3 protein: CASRPGQGHNEQFF; CDR3 DNA: TGTGCCAGCAGGCCGGGACAGGGGCACAATGAGCAGTTCTTC
J gene: TRBJ2-5; clone size: -; V gene: TRBV2; D gene: -; CDR3 protein: CASPDSRPIQETQYF; CDR3 DNA: TGTGCCAGCCCGGACTCCAGACCTATACAAGAGACCCAGTACTTC
J gene: TRBJ2-7; clone size: -; V gene: TRBV4-2; D gene: TRBD1; CDR3 protein: CASSQDPRGEGAREQYF; CDR3 DNA: TGTGCCAGCAGCCAAGATCCCCGGGGTGAGGGGGCGCGGGAGCAGTACTTC
J gene: TRBJ1-2; clone size: -; V gene: TRBV4-1; D gene: TRBD1; CDR3 protein: CASSSPGGWTF; CDR3 DNA: TGCGCCAGCAGCTCACCAGGGGGATGGACCTTC
J gene: TRBJ2-5; clone size: -; V gene: TRBV19; D gene: -; CDR3 protein: CASSPRSLQETQYF; CDR3 DNA: TGTGCCAGTAGTCCGAGAAGCCTACAAGAGACCCAGTACTTC
J gene: TRBJ2-1; clone size: -; V gene: TRBV5-6; D gene: TRBD2; CDR3 protein: CASSLVDGLDSYNERFF; CDR3 DNA: TGTGCCAGCAGCTTGGTTGACGGACTAGACTCCTACAATGAGCGGTTCTTC
J gene: TRBJ2-2; clone size: -; V gene: TRBV29-1; D gene: -; CDR3 protein: CSGGDGELFF; CDR3 DNA: TGCAGCGGCGGGGACGGGGAGCTGTTTTTT
J gene: TRBJ2-4; clone size: -; V gene: TRBV28; D gene: TRBD2; CDR3 protein: CASRSGTRAVHKNIQYF; CDR3 DNA: TGTGCCAGCAGGTCCGGGACTAGAGCGGTACACAAAAACATTCAGTACTTC
J gene: TRBJ1-1; clone size: once; V gene: TRBV6-6; D gene: TRBD1; CDR3 protein: CASSSYRGENTEAFF; CDR3 DNA: TGTGCCAGCAGTTCCTACAGGGGGGAGAACACTGAAGCTTTCTTT
J gene: TRBJ1-1; clone size: -; V gene: TRBV2; D gene: TRBD1; CDR3 protein: CASGQGAQNTEAFF; CDR3 DNA: TGTGCCAGCGGACAGGGGGCACAGAACACTGAAGCTTTCTTT
J gene: TRBJ2-1; clone size: -; V gene: TRBV28; D gene: TRBD2; CDR3 protein: CASSPGTSGRAYQFF; CDR3 DNA: TGTGCCAGCAGTCCAGGGACTAGCGGGAGGGCCTACCAGTTCTTC
J gene: TRBJ2-5; clone size: -; V gene: TRBV28; D gene: TRBD2; CDR3 protein: CASSFWAGGSITSETQYF; CDR3 DNA: TGTGCCAGCAGTTTCTGGGCGGGAGGATCGATCACGTCAGAGACCCAGTACTTC
J gene: TRBJ2-3; clone size: -; V gene: TRBV19; D gene: TRBD2; CDR3 protein: CASSIGGGLAGGPSDTQYF; CDR3 DNA: TGTGCCAGTAGTATAGGGGGCGGACTAGCGGGAGGGCCTTCGGATACGCAGTATTTT
J gene: TRBJ1-5; clone size: -; V gene: TRBV19; D gene: -; CDR3 protein: CASKEGRIAGNQPQHF; CDR3 DNA: TGTGCCAGTAAAGAAGGCAGGATCGCGGGGAATCAGCCCCAGCATTTT
J gene: TRBJ2-1; clone size: few; V gene: TRBV7-2; D gene: TRBD1; CDR3 protein: CASTPGRGLYNEQFF; CDR3 DNA: TGTGCCAGCACCCCCGGCAGGGGGCTGTACAATGAGCAGTTCTTC
J gene: TRBJ1-3; clone size: -; V gene: TRBV11-2; D gene: TRBD1; CDR3 protein: CASSPDRGSPIYF; CDR3 DNA: TGTGCCAGTAGCCCAGACAGGGGATCGCCCATATATTTT
J gene: TRBJ2-7; clone size: -; V gene: TRBV6-6; D gene: -; CDR3 protein: CASSYYSDSYEQYF; CDR3 DNA: TGTGCCAGCAGTTATTATTCGGACAGCTACGAGCAGTACTTC
J gene: TRBJ2-1; clone size: -; V gene: TRBV19; D gene: -; CDR3 protein: CASSIAGHSFPSSYNEQFF; CDR3 DNA: TGTGCCAGTAGTATAGCGGGTCACTCCTTTCCGAGCTCCTACAATGAGCAGTTCTTC
J gene: TRBJ1-5; clone size: -; V gene: TRBV4-2; D gene: TRBD1; CDR3 protein: CASSQDIDRGLGGQPQHF; CDR3 DNA: TGTGCCAGCAGCCAAGATATCGACAGGGGGCTAGGGGGTCAGCCCCAGCATTTT
J gene: TRBJ1-3; clone size: -; V gene: TRBV10-1; D gene: -; CDR3 protein: CASSDPGEGIVSGNTIYF; CDR3 DNA: TGCGCCAGCAGTGACCCAGGGGAGGGGATAGTCTCTGGAAACACCATATATTTT
J gene: TRBJ1-2; clone size: -; V gene: TRBV9; D gene: -; CDR3 protein: CASSVGGGFYGYTF; CDR3 DNA: TGTGCCAGCAGCGTAGGAGGGGGATTCTATGGCTACACCTTC
J gene: TRBJ1-2; clone size: -; V gene: TRBV7-3; D gene: -; CDR3 protein: CASSLNSNYGYTF; CDR3 DNA: TGTGCCAGCAGCTTAAACAGTAACTATGGCTACACCTTC
J gene: TRBJ2-7; clone size: few; V gene: TRBV13; D gene: TRBD1; CDR3 protein: CASSSGGTGVAPSYEQYF; CDR3 DNA: TGTGCCAGCAGCTCGGGGGGGACAGGGGTGGCCCCCTCCTACGAGCAGTACTTC